This TCR beta chain appears in the sequencing data of a study of cytomegalovirus exposure and HLA in healthy donors. Across the study: The early release's HLA-typed donors yielded some 85 million unique TCRs. Study-level points and caveats: Common viral pathogens seemed to be connected with several of the most significant clusters, according to a later analysis. The classifier reportedly diagnosed cytomegalovirus status with high specificity and sensitivity.

Whereas donors were nominally healthy upon sampling, unrecorded immune exposures were probable. Concerning this clone: Its antigen is still unknown.

The J segment lost 2 bases and the V segment lost 5 bases, leaving 4 bases of the junction unmatched. Germline lookup yields CDR1 SGHAT and CDR2 FQNNGV. The CDR3 is made up of 15 amino acids. PCR amplification relied on 60 Vbeta primers (plus 13 Jbeta primers). The assay was immunoSEQ multiplex PCR, and TCRdb's table has in-frame clones only and misses some. Here the sample spans 150,000 to 200,000 clones, roughly four fifths being singletons. Sequenced: PBMCs. The sequence came from a man aged 35 to 55 in good health and CMV-seronegative. The rearrangement links TRBV11-2 to TRBJ2-7, with TRBD2 matching over 12 bases. The CDR3 spells CASSGTSGGTYEQYF. CDR3 bases: TGTGCCAGCAGCGGAACTAGCGGGGGGACCTACGAGCAGTACTTC. Looking up the rest from reference TRBV11-2 and TRBJ2-7 gives the full variable domain: EAGVAQSPRYKIIEKRQSVAFWCNPISGHATLYWYQQILGQGPKLLIQFQNNGVVDDSQLPKDRFSAERLKGVDSTLKIQPAKLEDSAVYLCASSGTSGGTYEQYFGPGTRLTVT.